This T cell receptor (beta chain) was sequenced for a study of cytomegalovirus exposure and HLA in healthy donors. General study findings and limits: Analysis performed later found around 15,000 TCR beta sequences associated with HLA alleles at 0.05 false discovery rate.

It was with 60 Vbeta and 13 Jbeta primers that the PCR ran. This table comes from immunoSEQ multiplex PCR, and its TCRdb copy is limited to in-frame clones, with some not included. The sample shows approximately 160,000 clones, around 74% of them seen only once. With regard to this clone: The antigen remains undetermined.

The length of the CDR3 is 15 residues. Germline V gene sequence: CDR1 SGHDT, CDR2 YYEEEE. J lost 2 bases, V lost 4 bases, and 6 bases had no gene match. The chain uses TRBV5-6 and TRBJ2-7; 10 bases fit TRBD2. The sequence came from a man between 18 and 35 years old in good health and CMV-seronegative. Sequencing used PBMCs. The CDR3 here is CASSPTSGEPYEQYF. The CDR3 DNA follows: TGTGCCAGCAGCCCCACTAGCGGGGAACCCTACGAGCAGTACTTC.